The rows below give T cell receptor beta chains drawn from one sample of a study of T cell responses to AZD1222 COVID-19 vaccine. Clones were read by immunoSEQ multiplex PCR, and TCRdb kept only the in-frame ones, dropping some. This sample has 100,000 or so clones; around 90% occur once, and the top ten carry 1.7%. The source was peripheral blood, collected on day 0 of AZD1222 vaccination. Receptors were obtained from an adult in good health. Both conserved end residues are part of each CDR3. The D gene is left open where the match is weak. The size entry is marked missing in some rows and otherwise reads once, few, many or a size class.

abundance	d_gene	v_gene	j_gene	CDR3aa	CDR3nt
-	-	TRBV6-1	TRBJ1-1	CASSEGSPGDGTEAFF	TGTGCCAGCAGTGAAGGGAGTCCCGGGGATGGCACTGAAGCTTTCTTT
-	-	TRBV2	TRBJ2-1	CASTPDGIGREFF	TGTGCCAGCACCCCTGATGGAATAGGCAGAGAGTTCTTC
-	TRBD2	TRBV3-1/TRBV3-2	TRBJ2-1	CASSQDITGGNEQFF	TGTGCCAGCAGCCAAGATATCACGGGAGGGAATGAGCAGTTCTTC
once	-	TRBV7-8	TRBJ2-3	CASSLFSGDTQYF	TGTGCCAGCAGCTTATTTTCTGGGGATACGCAGTATTTT
-	-	TRBV2	TRBJ2-1	CASIKDVSYNEQFF	TGTGCCAGTATAAAAGACGTCTCCTACAATGAGCAGTTCTTC
-	TRBD1	TRBV29-1	TRBJ1-5	CSVRGTDLNQPQHF	TGCAGCGTGAGGGGGACAGACCTCAATCAGCCCCAGCATTTT
-	-	TRBV25-1	TRBJ1-4	CASSDSPVNEKLFF	TGTGCCAGCAGTGATTCACCAGTTAATGAAAAACTGTTTTTT
-	-	TRBV27	TRBJ2-2	CASSKMGGELFF	TGTGCCAGCTCAAAGATGGGCGGGGAGCTGTTTTTT
-	-	TRBV12-2	TRBJ1-2	CASRHAGQNYGYTF	TGTGCAAGTCGCCACGCGGGACAGAACTATGGCTACACCTTC
few	-	TRBV5-1	TRBJ1-1	CASSFSSGDTEAFF	TGCGCCAGCAGCTTTTCTAGTGGAGACACTGAAGCTTTCTTT
-	TRBD2	TRBV28	TRBJ2-3	CASSLGGRLKDTQYF	TGTGCCAGCAGTTTAGGCGGGAGGTTGAAAGATACGCAGTATTTT
-	TRBD1	TRBV6-5	TRBJ2-3	CASSSGQHTDTQYF	TGTGCCAGCAGTTCGGGACAGCACACAGATACGCAGTATTTT
once	TRBD1	TRBV19	TRBJ1-2	CASTPDRTYGYTF	TGTGCCAGTACCCCGGACAGGACCTATGGCTACACCTTC
-	TRBD2	TRBV6-2/TRBV6-3	TRBJ2-7	CASSKGLAGMSQSSYEQYF	TGTGCCAGCAGTAAAGGACTAGCGGGAATGAGCCAAAGCTCCTACGAGCAGTACTTC
-	-	TRBV30	TRBJ1-6	CAWSEGDNSPLHF	TGTGCCTGGAGTGAAGGGGATAATTCACCCCTCCACTTT
-	-	TRBV3-1/TRBV3-2	TRBJ2-1	CASSSTLGNYNEQFF	TGTGCCAGCAGCAGTACTCTCGGAAATTACAATGAGCAGTTCTTC
-	-	TRBV5-1	TRBJ1-1	CASSQGRSTEAFF	TGCGCCAGCAGCCAGGGACGGAGCACTGAAGCTTTCTTT
-	TRBD1	TRBV5-4	TRBJ1-3	CASSLAGGQVGNTIYF	TGTGCCAGCAGCTTGGCTGGAGGACAGGTTGGAAACACCATATATTTT
-	-	TRBV28	TRBJ2-2	CASSLSGIGELFF	TGTGCCAGCAGTTTATCAGGGATCGGGGAGCTGTTTTTT
-	-	TRBV7-9	TRBJ1-5	CASSLGTETRGNQPQHF	TGTGCCAGCAGCTTAGGGACAGAGACTAGGGGCAATCAGCCCCAGCATTTT
few	TRBD1	TRBV18	TRBJ1-2	CASSPGQDLYGYTF	TGTGCCAGCTCACCAGGACAGGATCTCTATGGCTACACCTTC
-	-	TRBV7-6	TRBJ1-5	CASSWTGHLSNQPQHF	TGTGCCAGCAGCTGGACGGGACACCTAAGCAATCAGCCCCAGCATTTT
-	-	TRBV2	TRBJ2-7	CASNREDSSYEQYF	TGTGCCAGCAATAGGGAAGATAGCTCCTACGAGCAGTACTTC
-	-	TRBV9	TRBJ2-5	CASSVDAQETQYF	TGTGCCAGCAGCGTAGACGCACAAGAGACCCAGTACTTC
-	-	TRBV19	TRBJ1-5	CASTQKRDSNQPQHF	TGTGCCAGTACCCAAAAAAGGGATAGCAATCAGCCCCAGCATTTT
-	TRBD1	TRBV6-5	TRBJ2-7	CASSSPGQGMYEQYF	TGTGCCAGCAGTTCTCCGGGACAGGGGATGTACGAGCAGTACTTC
-	TRBD2	TRBV6-5	TRBJ2-7	CASSVSGSSSYEQYF	TGTGCCAGCAGCGTTAGCGGGAGCTCCTCCTACGAGCAGTACTTC
-	TRBD1	TRBV4-1	TRBJ1-2	CASSQERIGDRGYGYTF	TGCGCCAGCAGCCAAGAAAGGATCGGGGACAGGGGCTATGGCTACACCTTC
-	-	TRBV6-5	TRBJ2-5	CASTPAVQETQYF	TGTGCCAGCACCCCTGCTGTTCAAGAGACCCAGTACTTC
-	TRBD1	TRBV28	TRBJ1-6	CASRPGTGPNSPLHF	TGTGCCAGCAGACCCGGGACAGGGCCTAATTCACCCCTCCACTTT
-	-	TRBV29-1	TRBJ1-3	CSVGDNLSGNTIYF	TGCAGCGTTGGCGACAACCTCTCTGGAAACACCATATATTTT
-	-	TRBV7-2	TRBJ2-1	CASSFWIGEQFF	TGTGCCAGCAGCTTCTGGATAGGGGAGCAGTTCTTC
-	TRBD2	TRBV12-5	TRBJ2-1	CASRTSGPLDEQFF	TGTGCTAGTAGGACTAGCGGGCCTTTGGATGAGCAGTTCTTC
-	TRBD1	TRBV30	TRBJ1-1	CAWSRTGANTEAFF	TGTGCCTGGAGTAGGACAGGGGCGAACACTGAAGCTTTCTTT
-	-	TRBV19	TRBJ1-1	CASSIDQEGTEAFF	TGTGCCAGTAGTATAGATCAGGAGGGCACTGAAGCTTTCTTT
-	-	TRBV6-5	TRBJ1-1	CASSRGSTEAFF	TGTGCCAGCAGCCGGGGTTCCACTGAAGCTTTCTTT
once	TRBD1	TRBV5-1	TRBJ1-2	CASSPDRGHAYTF	TGCGCCAGCAGCCCGGACAGGGGGCATGCCTACACCTTC
-	-	TRBV28	TRBJ2-6	CASSLVPGNPSGANVLTF	TGTGCCAGCAGTTTAGTGCCCGGGAACCCGTCCGGGGCCAACGTCCTGACTTTC
-	TRBD2	TRBV28	TRBJ2-1	CASSPRAGGLDEQFF	TGTGCCAGCAGTCCTAGAGCGGGAGGGCTGGATGAGCAGTTCTTC
-	TRBD2	TRBV7-3	TRBJ2-1	CASSPQPGVSGLYNEQFF	TGTGCCAGCAGCCCCCAGCCGGGGGTTAGCGGGTTATACAATGAGCAGTTCTTC
-	TRBD1	TRBV5-1	TRBJ1-2	CASSLGQGALNYGYTF	TGCGCCAGCAGCTTGGGACAGGGGGCATTAAACTATGGCTACACCTTC
-	-	TRBV10-3	TRBJ2-7	CAISESFRFYEQYF	TGTGCCATCAGTGAGTCGTTCAGGTTTTACGAGCAGTACTTC
-	-	TRBV30	TRBJ1-1	CAWSVFGGAKTEAFF	TGTGCCTGGAGTGTATTCGGGGGGGCGAAAACTGAAGCTTTCTTT
-	TRBD2	TRBV6-5	TRBJ2-1	CASSYSAGLAGAEQFF	TGTGCCAGCAGTTACTCCGCCGGACTAGCGGGAGCGGAGCAGTTCTTC
few	-	TRBV27	TRBJ2-1	CASSFGSSYNEQFF	TGTGCCAGCAGTTTTGGAAGCTCCTACAATGAGCAGTTCTTC
-	TRBD1	TRBV6-4	TRBJ1-6	CASSDSQGQSPLHF	TGTGCCAGCAGTGACTCTCAGGGACAGTCACCCCTCCACTTT
-	TRBD2	TRBV7-6	TRBJ2-1	CASSPIAGVSYNEQFF	TGTGCCAGCAGCCCCATAGCGGGAGTCTCCTACAATGAGCAGTTCTTC